The 20 T cell receptor beta chains presented below share a single source sample, sequenced in a study of cytomegalovirus exposure and HLA in healthy donors (dated by TCRdb to the late 2010s). The library was built by means of the immunoSEQ multiplex PCR assay. For the multiplex PCR, a mixture combining 60 forward primers for TCR Vbeta segments and 13 reverse primers for TCR Jbeta segments was used. TCRdb limited this immuneACCESS table to in-frame rearrangements with V and J called. A share of clones is missing; checked studies link under half to unresolved V genes, and the rest is unexplained. In all, the sample holds 150,000 to 200,000 clones, and 70% to 85% of those were seen once. The ten top clones hold more than 0.95% of the sample. The specimen sequenced was PBMCs. The source is a girl aged 2-10 years in good health and CMV-seropositive.

The chain recombines TRBV6-5 with TRBJ2-7; D possibly corresponds to TRBD2 (6 bases). Trimming removed 2 bases from V and 3 bases from J, with 11 bases in between. CDR3 length equals 14 residues. The V gene's germline CDR1 is MNHEY and CDR2 SVGAGI. This CDR3 reads CASSYGGGVYEQYF. The CDR3 DNA is TGTGCCAGCAGTTACGGTGGAGGGGTCTACGAGCAGTACTTC.

The chain uses TRBV7-2 and TRBJ2-7, with 9 positions matching TRBD1. The CDR3 spans 15 residues. CDR1 SGHTA and CDR2 FQGNSA come from the germline V gene. V lost 5 bases, J lost 5 bases, and 10 bases stayed unmatched. CDR3 in DNA: TGTGCCAGCAGCCATACCGGGACAGGGACTAACGAGCAGTACTTC. It encodes CASSHTGTGTNEQYF.

J is TRBJ2-1 and V is TRBV14, with 15 bases identical to TRBD2. Germline-derived CDR1 and CDR2 are SGHDN and FVKESK. J lost 0 bases, V lost 6 bases, and 9 bases had no gene match. This CDR3 has 19 amino acids. The CDR3 here is CASRSGLAGGFSSYNEQFF. The CDR3, as DNA: TGTGCCAGCAGATCTGGACTAGCGGGAGGGTTCAGCTCCTACAATGAGCAGTTCTTC.

This chain links TRBV6-5 with TRBJ1-2; 9 positions agree with TRBD1. CDR1 and CDR2 from the germline V gene are MNHEY and SVGAGI. Trimming took 7 bases from V and 7 from J; bases not matched to a gene: 10. The CDR3 extends over 14 amino acids. CDR3 nucleotides: TGTGCCAGCAAACGGGACAGGGAAGGATTTGGCTACACCTTC. Protein: CASKRDREGFGYTF.

The V and J genes are TRBV5-5 and TRBJ2-7; 13 bases fit TRBD2. Germline V gives CDR1 SGHKS, CDR2 YYEKEE (reference sequence). With 1 base clipped from V and 4 bases from J, the junction kept 5 bases outside the gene matches. This CDR3 comprises 16 residues. The CDR3 DNA reads as TGTGCCAGCAGCTTGAGGACTAGCGGGAGTGTGTACGAGCAGTACTTC. The encoded protein is CASSLRTSGSVYEQYF.

The rearrangement uses TRBV6-5 and TRBJ2-7, with D possibly TRBD2 on 6 matching bases. V lost 2 bases to trimming and J lost 3 bases, with 11 bases between them. The CDR3 is 14 amino acids. Per germline, CDR1 MNHEY and CDR2 SVGAGI. CDR3 nucleotides: TGTGCCAGCAGTTACGCGGAGGGGTACTACGAGCAGTACTTC. Its translation is CASSYAEGYYEQYF.

The V gene is TRBV28, the J gene TRBJ2-7, with a possible D match to TRBD2 (6 bases). CDR1 is MDHEN and CDR2 is SYDVKM in the germline V gene. With 7 bases removed from V and 4 bases from J, the gap between germline ends came to 14 bases. The CDR3 length is 13 residues. The CDR3 reads CASTGRSWYEQYF. The CDR3 DNA reads as TGTGCCAGCACGGGGAGGAGCTGGTACGAGCAGTACTTC. Complete variable domain (other parts from reference TRBV28 and TRBJ2-7): DVKVTQSSRYLVKRTGEKVFLECVQDMDHENMFWYRQDPGLGLRLIYFSYDVKMKEKGDIPEGYSVSREKKERFSLILESASTNQTSMYLCASTGRSWYEQYFGPGTRLTVT.

Details on this clone: Different DNA sequences within this sample yield the same CDR3. The chain recombines TRBV2 with TRBJ2-5, with D maybe TRBD1 (8 bases). The V end was cut by 8 bases, the J end by 5 bases, with 15 bases between. Germline lookup yields CDR1 SNHLY and CDR2 FYNNEI. The CDR3 consists of 13 residues. CDR3 DNA: TGTGCCAGCTCAGGACAGGGAGGGGAGACCCAGTACTTC. Translated: CASSGQGGETQYF.

The V and J genes are TRBV2 and TRBJ2-3, with 7 bases fitting TRBD2. V trimming: 3 bases; J trimming: 0 bases; junction bases outside the gene matches: 6. Germline-derived CDR1 and CDR2 are SNHLY and FYNNEI. The CDR3 totals 16 residues. CDR3 nucleotide sequence: TGTGCCAGCAGTGACCTGGGGGGGAGGAGCACAGATACGCAGTATTTT. As protein: CASSDLGGRSTDTQYF.

V and J are TRBV4-2 and TRBJ1-2; 7 bases match TRBD1. This CDR3 contains 16 residues. The V gene's germline CDR1 is LGHNA and CDR2 YNFKEQ. V lost 0 bases and J lost 8; bases outside the gene matches: 12. The CDR3: CASSQDLTGSVEGYTF. The CDR3 nucleotides read TGTGCCAGCAGCCAAGATCTGACAGGGTCGGTGGAAGGCTACACCTTC.

This chain's CDR3 is CASSWTGDGGYNEQFF. The DNA for the CDR3 is TGCGCCAGCAGCTGGACAGGGGACGGGGGCTACAATGAGCAGTTCTTC. This chain links TRBV5-1 with TRBJ2-1, with TRBD1 matching 9 bases. With 3 bases clipped from V and 3 bases from J, the junction kept 7 bases outside the gene matches. Germline loops: CDR1 SGHRS, CDR2 YFSETQ. The CDR3 extends over 16 amino acids.

V gene TRBV15 combines with J gene TRBJ1-2; perhaps TRBD1 as D (5 bases). The CDR3 is 16 amino acids. Germline CDR1 and CDR2: LNHNV and YYDKDF (reference sequence). With 0 bases removed from V and 6 bases from J, the gap between germline ends came to 17 bases. The CDR3 DNA sequence: TGTGCCACCAGCAGAGAGAGACCGGGGGGAATGAATGGCTACACCTTC. Translated, it gives CATSRERPGGMNGYTF.

This clone was seen a handful of times. This chain links TRBV5-1 with TRBJ2-2; D remains ambiguous. Germline assignment: CDR1 SGHRS and CDR2 YFSETQ. With 5 bases removed from V and 7 bases from J, the gap between germline ends came to 6 bases. The CDR3 is made up of 11 amino acids. DNA for the CDR3: TGCGCCAGCAGAGGAGTCGGGGAGCTGTTTTTT. Translating it yields CASRGVGELFF. Based on the CDR3 plus reference TRBV5-1 and TRBJ2-2, the full variable domain is KAGVTQTPRYLIKTRGQQVTLSCSPISGHRSVSWYQQTPGQGLQFLFEYFSETQRNKGNFPGRFSGRQFSNSRSEMNVSTLELGDSALYLCASRGVGELFFGEGSRLTVL.

This chain links TRBV19 with TRBJ2-7, with 9 bases matching TRBD1. Per the germline V gene, CDR1 is LNHDA and CDR2 is SQIVND (reference sequence). The V gene end was trimmed by 3 bases and the J gene end by 4 bases; junction bases not matched to a gene: 4. The CDR3 length is 14 residues. This CDR3 is CASSIGTGSYEQYF. As DNA, the CDR3 is TGTGCCAGTAGTATCGGGACAGGGTCGTACGAGCAGTACTTC.

The V call is TRBV11-2, the J call TRBJ2-3, with a possible D match to TRBD1 (7 bases). V lost 5 bases, J lost 6 bases, and 15 bases lay in between. This CDR3 region has 14 residues. Per germline, CDR1 SGHAT and CDR2 FQNNGV. CDR3 nucleotides: TGTGCCAGCAGCCGTTCGACAGGGACTGATACGCAGTATTTT. Protein product: CASSRSTGTDTQYF.

The chain is built from TRBV18 and TRBJ2-7; D is unclear. The germline V and J ends were trimmed by 3 bases and 5 bases, with 14 bases remaining between them. This CDR3 contains 14 residues. Germline values: CDR1 KGHSH, CDR2 LQKENI. CDR3 nucleotide sequence: TGTGCCAGCTCACCCCCGAGAGGTTCCGACGAGCAGTACTTC. This translates into CASSPPRGSDEQYF.

This rearrangement joins TRBV7-2 to TRBJ1-5, with 10 bases identical to TRBD1. J gave up 5 bases and V 5 bases, and 6 bases lay outside the gene matches. Germline loops: CDR1 SGHTA, CDR2 FQGNSA. The CDR3 loop spans 15 amino acids. CDR3 protein: CASSARTGGDQPQHF. In DNA, the CDR3 is TGTGCCAGCAGCGCAAGGACAGGGGGGGATCAGCCCCAGCATTTT.

This sequence joins TRBV30 and TRBJ1-1; D may be TRBD1 (5 bases). V was trimmed by 0 bases and J by 5 bases, leaving 16 bases between them. The CDR3 length is 15 residues. Germline V gives CDR1 GTSNPN, CDR2 SVGIG (reference sequence). CDR3 in DNA: TGTGCCTGGAGTGTACTTAGGCAGGGTAGGACTGAAGCTTTCTTT. Its translation: CAWSVLRQGRTEAFF. The full variable domain, rest sourced from reference TRBV30 and TRBJ1-1, is SQTIHQWPATLVQPVGSPLSLECTVEGTSNPNLYWYRQAAGRGLQLLFYSVGIGQISSEVPQNLSASRPQDRQFILSSKKLLLSDSGFYLCAWSVLRQGRTEAFFGQGTRLTVV.

This clone was counted a few times. The V gene is TRBV2, the J gene TRBJ1-4; TRBD1 matches at 11 bases. V lost 6 bases and J lost 5; bases outside the gene matches: 8. The V gene's germline CDR1 is SNHLY and CDR2 FYNNEI. This CDR3 has 16 residues. The chain's CDR3 is CASSKGTGGRNEKLFF. The CDR3 DNA is TGTGCCAGCAGCAAGGGGACAGGGGGTAGAAATGAAAAACTGTTTTTT. The whole variable domain, filled in from reference TRBV2 and TRBJ1-4, reads EPEVTQTPSHQVTQMGQEVILRCVPISNHLYFYWYRQILGQKVEFLVSFYNNEISEKSEIFDDQFSVERPDGSNFTLKIRSTKLEDSAMYFCASSKGTGGRNEKLFFGSGTQLSVL.

This sequence joins TRBV7-9 and TRBJ2-1; 10 bases fit TRBD1. Germline assignment: CDR1 SEHNR and CDR2 FQNEAQ (reference sequence). J gave up 5 bases and V 3 bases, and 4 bases lay outside the gene matches. The CDR3 length is 15 residues. The CDR3 coding sequence is TGTGCCAGCAGCTTCTCGGGACAGGGGAACAATGAGCAGTTCTTC. It is translated as CASSFSGQGNNEQFF.